Presented here are 8 T cell receptor beta chains from one specimen sequenced in a study of cytomegalovirus exposure and HLA in healthy donors. The PCR used 60 Vbeta and 13 Jbeta primers. Produced via immunoSEQ multiplex PCR; TCRdb's table is partial and in-frame only. The top ten hold 1.5% to 2% of the sample, which has some 120,000 clones, about 81% seen once. The sequencing sample was made of PBMCs. These receptors came from a man aged 35 to 55 in good health and CMV-seronegative.

This clone showed up just a few times. The chain combines TRBV29-1 with TRBJ1-1, with 9 bases matching TRBD1. This CDR3 comprises 13 residues. V lost 7 bases and J lost 0; bases outside the gene matches: 3. Germline lookup yields CDR1 SQVTM and CDR2 ANQGSEA. Here the CDR3 DNA reads TGCAGCGCGGACAGGGGATTGAACACTGAAGCTTTCTTT. This gives the protein CSADRGLNTEAFF.

The chain is built from TRBV19 and TRBJ2-7; D is perhaps TRBD2 (6 bases). CDR1 and CDR2 (germline): LNHDA, SQIVND (reference sequence). Trimming took 1 base from V and 4 from J, leaving 8 bases between them. The CDR3 is made up of 13 amino acids. CDR3 residues: CASSIAGRYEQYF. The DNA of the CDR3 is TGTGCCAGTAGTATAGCAGGGAGGTACGAGCAGTACTTC.

This clone was seen a single time. The chain joins TRBV9 to TRBJ2-1; 7 nucleotides match TRBD2. The V segment lost 3 bases and the J segment 1 base; nucleotides outside the gene matches: 13. This CDR3 comprises 18 residues. CDR1 SGDLS and CDR2 YYNGEE come from the germline V gene. The CDR3 nucleotides read TGTGCCAGCAGCGCCAACCCCGCGGGAGTCGGTTCCTACAATGAGCAGTTCTTC. Protein sequence: CASSANPAGVGSYNEQFF.

The rearrangement uses TRBV5-1 and TRBJ1-1; unclear D gene. CDR3 length: 13 amino acids. Trimming cost V 1 base and J 1 base, with 5 bases left between them. The germline gives CDR1 SGHRS, CDR2 YFSETQ. The CDR3 spells CASSLTGNTEAFF. The CDR3 DNA follows: TGCGCCAGCAGCTTGACCGGGAACACTGAAGCTTTCTTT.

This chain joins TRBV5-1 and TRBJ2-1; 14 positions agree with TRBD2. J was trimmed by 7 bases and V by 4 bases; bases with no gene match: 4. The length of the CDR3 is 15 residues. Germline CDR1 and CDR2: SGHRS and YFSETQ. In DNA form, the CDR3 reads TGCGCCAGCAGCCTCGGGACTAGCGGGAGTAATGAGCAGTTCTTC. It translates to CASSLGTSGSNEQFF.

The CDR3 is CAWSVRGFGANVLTF. CDR3 nucleotides: TGTGCCTGGAGTGTTAGGGGGTTTGGGGCCAACGTCCTGACTTTC. The chain carries TRBV30 and TRBJ2-6; a weak D match, TRBD1 (6 bases). Germline loops: CDR1 GTSNPN, CDR2 SVGIG (reference sequence). The CDR3 runs to 15 residues. V lost 0 bases and J 3 bases, leaving 9 bases between the germline ends. Full variable domain (rest looked up from reference TRBV30 and TRBJ2-6): SQTIHQWPATLVQPVGSPLSLECTVEGTSNPNLYWYRQAAGRGLQLLFYSVGIGQISSEVPQNLSASRPQDRQFILSSKKLLLSDSGFYLCAWSVRGFGANVLTFGAGSRLTVL.

This clone was detected a few times. The rearrangement uses TRBV7-9 and TRBJ2-1, with 14 nucleotides matching TRBD2. The CDR3 is made up of 16 amino acids. V lost 5 bases, J lost 5 bases, and 5 bases stayed unmatched. CDR1 is SEHNR and CDR2 is FQNEAQ in the germline V gene (reference sequence). The CDR3 protein is CASSPTSGGGHNEQFF. Here the CDR3 DNA reads TGTGCCAGCAGCCCGACTAGCGGGGGGGGCCACAATGAGCAGTTCTTC.

The chain recombines TRBV19 with TRBJ2-4; weak D call: TRBD2 (5 bases). This CDR3 comprises 17 residues. V gave up 6 bases and J gave up 2 bases, with 20 bases separating them. The germline V gene has CDR1 LNHDA and CDR2 SQIVND (reference sequence). The CDR3 DNA follows: TGTGCCAGTAGCCGTTGGACGGGAAGTTTGACCAAAAACATTCAGTACTTC. It specifies CASSRWTGSLTKNIQYF.